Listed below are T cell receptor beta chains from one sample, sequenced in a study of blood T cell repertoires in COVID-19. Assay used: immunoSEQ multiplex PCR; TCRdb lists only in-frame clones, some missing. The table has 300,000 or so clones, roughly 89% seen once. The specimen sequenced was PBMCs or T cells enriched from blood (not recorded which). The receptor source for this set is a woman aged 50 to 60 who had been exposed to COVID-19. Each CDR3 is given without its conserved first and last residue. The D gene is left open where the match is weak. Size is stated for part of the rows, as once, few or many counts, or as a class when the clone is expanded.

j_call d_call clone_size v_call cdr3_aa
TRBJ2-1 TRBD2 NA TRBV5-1 ASSPSGVVREQF
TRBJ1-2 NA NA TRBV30 AWSPGTLKNYGYT
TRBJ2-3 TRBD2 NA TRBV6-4 ASSETSGGTDTQY
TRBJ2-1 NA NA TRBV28 ASTQAGAPYNEQF
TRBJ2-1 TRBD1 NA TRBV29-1 SVVPYLQPGQGAGNEQF
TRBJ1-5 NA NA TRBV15 ATSRDRTTSNQPQH
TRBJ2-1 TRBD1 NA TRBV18 ASSRTGTGSNEQF
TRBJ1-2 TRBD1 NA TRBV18 ASSSGPGQGKGGYT
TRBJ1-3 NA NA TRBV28 ASSRKGAGNTIY
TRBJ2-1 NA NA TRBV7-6 ASSVGHSSSYNEQF
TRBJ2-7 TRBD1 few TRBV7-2 ASSRDRGSYEQY
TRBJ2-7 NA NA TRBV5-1 ASSLHRDYEQY
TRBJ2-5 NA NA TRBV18 ASSPGGGQETQY
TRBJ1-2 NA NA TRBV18 ASSPSPFSNYGYT
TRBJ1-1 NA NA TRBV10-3 AISSSGVVNTEAF
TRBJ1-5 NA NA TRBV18 ASSPNQPQGQPQH
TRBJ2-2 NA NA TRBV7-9 ANKPGQNTGELF
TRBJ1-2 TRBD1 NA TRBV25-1 ASSEFGGTGGKDGYT
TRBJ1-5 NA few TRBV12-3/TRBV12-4 ASSFGPDSPQH
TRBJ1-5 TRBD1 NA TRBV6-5 ASSRQGSNQPQH
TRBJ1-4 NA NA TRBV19 ASSIRGSEKLF
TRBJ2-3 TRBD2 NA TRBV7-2 ASSLGGGVTDTQY
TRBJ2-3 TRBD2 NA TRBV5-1 ASSWAGGGRGTDTQY
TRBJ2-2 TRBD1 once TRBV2 ASRKGAFLSGELF
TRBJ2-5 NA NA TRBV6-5 ASTRAGQETQY
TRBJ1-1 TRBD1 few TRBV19 ASSDRVGTEAF
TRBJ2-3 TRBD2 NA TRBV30 AWSLAGGVDTQY
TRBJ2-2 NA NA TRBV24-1 ATSDPGNTGELF
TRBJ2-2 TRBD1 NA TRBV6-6 ASSFPTGRNTGELF
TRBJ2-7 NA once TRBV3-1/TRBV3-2 ASSPSGYEQY
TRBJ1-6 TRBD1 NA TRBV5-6 ASSWTGAVNSPLH
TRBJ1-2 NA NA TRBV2 ASSEEGQGGYGYT
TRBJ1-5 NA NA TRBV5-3 ARSLTRGQPQH
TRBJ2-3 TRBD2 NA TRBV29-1 SVTSGSTSTDTQY
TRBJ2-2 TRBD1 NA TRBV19 ASSTLDDRVGTGELF
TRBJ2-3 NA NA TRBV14 ASSQLAGFTQY
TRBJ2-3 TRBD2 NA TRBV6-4 ASAPTSGSTDTQY
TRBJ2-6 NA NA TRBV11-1 ASSSGQSSGANVLT
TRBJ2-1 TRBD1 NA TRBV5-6 ASSAWDRDYNEQF
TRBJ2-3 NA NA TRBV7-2 ASSLFLVTDTQY
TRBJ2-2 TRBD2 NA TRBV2 ASSALAGDTGELF
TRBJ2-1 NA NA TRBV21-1 ASSPPAWLRASLRGRRYNEQF
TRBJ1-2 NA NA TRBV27 ASSHPGGDGYT
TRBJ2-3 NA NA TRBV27 ASSLGTVGGSTDTQY
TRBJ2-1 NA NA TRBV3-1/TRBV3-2 ASSPTTYNEQF
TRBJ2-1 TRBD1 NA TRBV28 ASSLPGQGDFNEQF
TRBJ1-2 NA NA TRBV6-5 ASSLAGPGGYT
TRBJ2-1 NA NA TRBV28 ASSLSFVGGAVNEQF
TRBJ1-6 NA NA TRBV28 ASSSGGTQSPLH
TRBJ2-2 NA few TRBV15 ATRGARITGELF
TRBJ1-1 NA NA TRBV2 ASRETDLNTEAF
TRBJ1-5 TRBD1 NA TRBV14 ASSYTGDQPQH
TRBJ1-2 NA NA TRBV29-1 SSPVGGGYT
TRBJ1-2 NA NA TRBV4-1 ASSQDGLFGYT